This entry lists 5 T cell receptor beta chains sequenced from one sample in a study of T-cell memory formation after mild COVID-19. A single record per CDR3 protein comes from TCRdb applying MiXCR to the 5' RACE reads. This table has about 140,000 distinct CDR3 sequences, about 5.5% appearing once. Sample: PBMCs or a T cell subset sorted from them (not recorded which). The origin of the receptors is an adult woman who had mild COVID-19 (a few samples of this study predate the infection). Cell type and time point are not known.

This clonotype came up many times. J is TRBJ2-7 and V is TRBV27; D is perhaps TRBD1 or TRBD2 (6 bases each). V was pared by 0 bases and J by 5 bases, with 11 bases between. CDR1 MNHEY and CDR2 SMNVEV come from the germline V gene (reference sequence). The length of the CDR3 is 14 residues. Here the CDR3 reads CASSLSGGHHEQYF. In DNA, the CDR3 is TGTGCCAGCAGTTTATCCGGGGGCCACCACGAGCAGTACTTC.

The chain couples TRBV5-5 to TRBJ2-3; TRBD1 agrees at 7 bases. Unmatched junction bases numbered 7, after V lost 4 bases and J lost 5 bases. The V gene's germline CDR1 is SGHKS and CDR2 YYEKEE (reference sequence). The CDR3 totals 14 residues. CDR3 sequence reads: CASSIGQALDTQYF. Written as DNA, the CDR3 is TGTGCCAGCAGCATCGGACAGGCCCTAGATACGCAGTATTTT.

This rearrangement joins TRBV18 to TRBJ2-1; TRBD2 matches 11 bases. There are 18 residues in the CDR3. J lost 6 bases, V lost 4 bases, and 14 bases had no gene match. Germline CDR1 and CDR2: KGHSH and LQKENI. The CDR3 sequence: CASSLYPLSGRASNEQFF. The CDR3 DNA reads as TGTGCCAGCTCACTCTACCCCCTTAGCGGGAGGGCCTCCAATGAGCAGTTCTTC.

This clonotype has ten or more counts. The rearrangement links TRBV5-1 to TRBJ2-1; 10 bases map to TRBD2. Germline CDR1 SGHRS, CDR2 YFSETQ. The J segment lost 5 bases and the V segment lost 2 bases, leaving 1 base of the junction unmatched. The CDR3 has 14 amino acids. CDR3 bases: TGCGCCAGCAGCTTCCTAGCGGGGGACAATGAGCAGTTCTTC. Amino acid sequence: CASSFLAGDNEQFF.

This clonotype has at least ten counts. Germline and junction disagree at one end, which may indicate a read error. This CDR3 reads CASSFGTSAHF. The CDR3 nucleotides read TGTGCCAGCAGCTTCGGGACTAGCGCTCACTTC. The V and J genes are TRBV12-3 or TRBV12-4 and TRBJ2-1, with TRBD2 matching 10 bases. The CDR3 runs 11 residues.